One sample yielded the 25 T cell receptor beta chains listed below, sequenced in a study of tissue T cells after allogeneic stem cell transplantation. Assay: immunoSEQ multiplex PCR; the TCRdb copy retains only in-frame clones and omits some. The sample holds some 3,700 clones, around 43% seen once. Indicated time point: mouse harvest day 14 after allogeneic transplant. Each mouse received 10^7 T-cell-depleted marrow cells plus 10^6 splenic CD5+ T cells by tail vein. Sequenced input: gut tissue. The receptors were gathered from a female BALB/c mouse given C57BL/6 T cells with graft-versus-host disease after an allogeneic hematopoietic cell transplant.

This clone was recorded a few times. The gene names here belong to mouse. Sequencing ends 1 residue short of the CDR3 end; the germline J gene provides the rest. This rearrangement joins TRBV13-1 to TRBJ2-2, with TRBD1 identical over 8 bases. CDR1 NSHNY and CDR2 SYGAGN come from the germline V gene. This CDR3 has 15 residues. V gave up 1 base and J gave up 4 bases; unmatched junction bases: 3. The CDR3 here is CASSDRTGGTGQLYF. CDR3 bases read: TGTGCCAGCAGTGATCGTACAGGGGGCACCGGGCAGCTCTAC.

For this clone: Gene names and germline match the mouse. Read sequence stops 1 residue before the CDR3 end, and the germline J gene provides the missing end. This chain uses TRBV3 with TRBJ1-1; D perhaps matches TRBD1 (6 bases). The V end lost 5 bases, the J end lost 1 base, and 8 bases lay between the germline ends. The CDR3 totals 13 residues. Germline CDR1 is SNHLY and CDR2 is FYNGKV (reference sequence). The CDR3 DNA, read in part, is TGTGCCAGCAGCCGAGGGGGAAACACAGAAGTCTTC. Its protein is CASSRGGNTEVF. The CDR3 in its entirety is CASSRGGNTEVFF.

Concerning this clone: Genes here carry mouse names. The read gets to within 1 residue of the CDR3 end, and the germline J gene fills in the rest. The V and J genes are TRBV3 and TRBJ2-1; D unclear. The CDR3 is 11 amino acids. Germline V gene lookup returns CDR1 SNHLY and CDR2 FYNGKV (reference sequence). Trimming pared 1 base from V and 6 bases from J, leaving 1 base between. The CDR3 bases that were read are TGTGCCAGCAGCTTAGTTGCTGAGCAGTTC. It is translated as CASSLVAEQF. The full-length CDR3 reads as CASSLVAEQFF.

A word on this clone: Any gene name here is a mouse gene name. The CDR3 extends 1 residue past the end of the read, so its final part is completed from the germline J gene. The J gene is TRBJ2-2, the V gene TRBV19; TRBD1 matches at 7 bases. The junction had 6 bases not matched to a gene; V was cut back by 5 bases and J by 2 bases. The CDR3 sequence is 15 residues long. Per germline, CDR1 FNHDT and CDR2 SITEND (reference sequence). CDR3 bases read: TGTGCCAGCAGCTACAGGGGAGGGAACACCGGGCAGCTCTAC. Its translation: CASSYRGGNTGQLY. The complete CDR3 protein is CASSYRGGNTGQLYF.

This clone was detected a few times. The germline and genes are mouse ones. The read terminates 1 residue before the CDR3 end, so the remaining end is supplied by the germline J gene. The genes are TRBV19 and TRBJ1-1; no firm D call. Trimming removed 5 bases at V and 1 base at J, with 6 bases between. This CDR3 spans 12 amino acids. The V gene's germline CDR1 is FNHDT and CDR2 SITEND (reference sequence). The sequenced CDR3 bases are TGTGCCAGCAGACCAGTAAACACAGAAGTCTTC. Its translation: CASRPVNTEVF. The full CDR3 sequence reads CASRPVNTEVFF.

Comment on this clone: Genes and germline come from the mouse. The read stops 1 residue short of the end of the CDR3; the missing end is completed from the germline J gene. The J gene is TRBJ2-4, the V gene TRBV12-2; 10 nucleotides line up with TRBD2. Germline CDR1 reads SGHLS; CDR2 reads HYDKME. CDR3 length: 15 amino acids. V trimming: 4 bases; J trimming: 3 bases; junction bases outside the gene matches: 6. The DNA read from the CDR3 is TGTGCCAGCTCACCTCTGGGGGGGCGACAAAACACCTTGTAC. It translates to CASSPLGGRQNTLY. The entire CDR3 protein reads CASSPLGGRQNTLYF.

This clone is labeled as large (0.1 to 1%). Genes and germline come from the mouse. The CDR3 end falls 1 residue outside the read, so it is completed with the germline J gene. The V gene is TRBV26, the J gene TRBJ2-7; D gene unclear. Germline V gives CDR1 KGHPV, CDR2 FQNQEV (reference sequence). The CDR3 is 13 residues long. The ends were cut back, 3 bases at V and 4 bases at J, with 10 bases in the middle. The DNA read from the CDR3 is TGTGCCAGCAGTCTCCGGGCCCCTTATGAACAGTAC. Its protein product is CASSLRAPYEQY. The whole CDR3 sequence is CASSLRAPYEQYF.

In the case of this clone: Germline and genes here are mouse. The sequence runs out 1 residue before the end of the CDR3; the remainder is reconstructed from the germline J gene. The chain has TRBV31 and TRBJ2-7, with 10 bases matching TRBD2. This CDR3 has 14 residues. Trimming removed 0 bases from V and 5 bases from J; junction bases left unmatched: 4. CDR1 and CDR2 (germline): GKSSPN, SITVG. The sequenced part of the CDR3 DNA is TGTGCCTGGAGTCTATCTGGGGGGGCGCATGAACAGTAC. It translates to CAWSLSGGAHEQY. The full CDR3 is CAWSLSGGAHEQYF.

Judged by abundance, this clone is medium-sized. The gene names here belong to mouse. The CDR3 reads CASSLSTQGGAETLYF. Partial CDR3 DNA: TGTGCCAGCAGTCTGTCGACACAGGGGGGTGCAGAAACGCTGTAT. The V and J genes are TRBV26 and TRBJ2-3, with 8 bases identical to TRBD1. Read coverage stops 1 residue before the CDR3 terminus; the germline J gene supplies the remainder. With 0 bases clipped from V and 1 base from J, the junction kept 3 bases outside the gene matches. Germline CDR1 is KGHPV and CDR2 is FQNQEV (reference sequence). CDR3 size: 16 residues.

In this sample, this clone turned up a few times. Mouse germline and gene names are used. The read comes to an end 1 residue before the CDR3 does, leaving the germline J gene to fill in the end. This sequence joins TRBV21 and TRBJ2-2; 7 positions match TRBD1. TRBV21 is annotated as an ORF whose role is uncertain. Losses at the gene ends were 2 bases for V and 4 bases for J; bases not matched to a gene: 4. The CDR3 has 15 residues. The CDR3 loop is CASSQGQGVTGQLYF. Incomplete CDR3 DNA: TGTGCTAGCAGTCAAGGCCAGGGGGTCACCGGGCAGCTCTAC.

A few counts support this clone. Genes and germline are mouse. Read data end 1 residue before the CDR3 end; the end is taken from the germline J gene. The chain couples TRBV26 to TRBJ2-7, with D unresolved. Trimming removed 2 bases at V and 7 bases at J, with 3 bases between. The germline V gene encodes CDR1 KGHPV and CDR2 FQNQEV (reference sequence). The CDR3 length is 10 residues. The covered CDR3 bases are TGTGCCAGCAGTCTGGGAGAACAGTAC. This codes for CASSLGEQY. The CDR3 reads in full as CASSLGEQYF.

Comments on this clone: The genes are named according to mouse. The sequenced fragment ends 1 residue before the CDR3 boundary, so the rest is inferred from the germline J gene. This same CDR3 is encoded by further DNA sequences in the sample. The gene calls are TRBV26 and TRBJ1-1; no clear D. The CDR3 runs to 13 residues. With 4 bases removed from V and 0 bases from J, the gap between germline ends came to 6 bases. Germline V CDR1 and CDR2: KGHPV, FQNQEV (reference sequence). CDR3 protein: CASSPQANTEVFF. The sequenced CDR3 bases are TGTGCCAGCAGTCCTCAAGCAAACACAGAAGTCTTC.

This clone was recorded once. Gene names are mouse gene names. The CDR3 extends 1 residue past the end of the read, so its final part is completed from the germline J gene. Different DNA sequences within this sample yield the same CDR3. V and J are TRBV3 and TRBJ2-7, with 9 nucleotides matching TRBD2. Germline assignment: CDR1 SNHLY and CDR2 FYNGKV (reference sequence). The CDR3 contains 14 residues. Unmatched junction bases numbered 9, after V lost 5 bases and J lost 7 bases. CDR3 bases read: TGTGCCAGCAGCGCGGACTGGGGATTCCACGAACAGTAC. As protein: CASSADWGFHEQY. The whole CDR3 region reads CASSADWGFHEQYF.

Notes on this clone: All gene names here are mouse names. Coverage ceases 1 residue before the CDR3 finishes, and the germline J gene fills in the end. This chain joins TRBV13-1 and TRBJ2-7; 10 bases map to TRBD2. V was clipped by 4 bases and J by 0 bases; unmatched bases: 1. This CDR3 region has 14 residues. Per germline, CDR1 NSHNY and CDR2 SYGAGN. The covered CDR3 bases are TGTGCCAGCAGTCTGGGGGGGCGCTCCTATGAACAGTAC. Amino acids: CASSLGGRSYEQY. The whole CDR3 sequence reads CASSLGGRSYEQYF.

Remarks on this clone: All gene names here are mouse names. The sequence runs out 1 residue before the end of the CDR3; the remainder is reconstructed from the germline J gene. The chain couples TRBV26 to TRBJ2-1, with D perhaps matching TRBD1 (6 bases). CDR1 and CDR2 (germline): KGHPV, FQNQEV (reference sequence). Trimming removed 3 bases at V and 3 bases at J, with 9 bases between. CDR3 size: 14 residues. The CDR3 here is CASSLGQLYAEQFF. The DNA read from the CDR3 is TGTGCCAGCAGTCTCGGACAGCTCTATGCTGAGCAGTTC.

Comments on this clone: Genes here carry mouse names. The read terminates 1 residue before the CDR3 end, so the remaining end is supplied by the germline J gene. V usage is TRBV26 and J usage is TRBJ2-4; D gene unclear. Germline CDR1 is KGHPV and CDR2 is FQNQEV (reference sequence). This CDR3 is 14 amino acids long. With 0 bases removed from V and 2 bases from J, the gap between germline ends came to 6 bases. Here the CDR3 reads CASSLSQNQNTLYF. Partial CDR3 DNA: TGTGCCAGCAGTCTGTCACAGAATCAAAACACCTTGTAC.

As to this clone: Germline and genes: mouse. Coverage ceases 1 residue before the CDR3 finishes, and the germline J gene fills in the end. This chain links TRBV31 with TRBJ2-7; 11 bases line up with TRBD2. V lost 2 bases, J lost 4 bases, and 4 bases stayed unmatched. The CDR3 sequence is 14 residues long. Per the germline V gene, CDR1 is GKSSPN and CDR2 is SITVG. CDR3 bases read: TGTGCCTGGAGTACCGGGACTGGGGGTTATGAACAGTAC. It specifies CAWSTGTGGYEQY. The full-length CDR3 reads as CAWSTGTGGYEQYF.

Concerning this clone: Gene names are mouse gene names. The read ends 1 residue before the CDR3 terminus; that terminus is restored from the germline J gene. The chain uses TRBV23 and TRBJ2-1; the table's D call TRBD1 went unverified against the DNA. Germline CDR1 is KGHTA and CDR2 is FQNQQP. There are 14 residues in the CDR3. Incomplete CDR3 DNA: TGCTCCAGCAGCCGGGGACAAACTTATGCTGAGCAGTTC. This gives the protein CSSSRGQTYAEQF. The CDR3 in its entirety is CSSSRGQTYAEQFF.

As regards this clone: Gene names are mouse gene names. The read falls 1 residue short of the CDR3 end, and the missing part is taken from the germline J gene. The chain links TRBV23 to TRBJ1-1; TRBD1 is taken as the D call from the table, unchecked against the DNA. Germline-derived CDR1 and CDR2 are KGHTA and FQNQQP. The CDR3 runs 10 residues. The covered CDR3 bases are TGCTCCAGCAGTCAATCTAGAGTCTTC. It yields the protein CSSSQSRVF. The CDR3 as a whole reads CSSSQSRVFF.

In regard to this clone: All gene names here are mouse names. The read finishes 1 residue shy of the CDR3 end, and the germline J gene is used to complete it. The V call is TRBV12-2, the J call TRBJ1-5; TRBD1 might be the D (5 bases). Looked up from germline, CDR1 is SGHLS and CDR2 is HYDKME. V gave up 0 bases and J gave up 0 bases, with 8 bases separating them. The CDR3 contains 15 residues. CDR3 in amino acids: CASSLDRYNNQAPLF. The part of the CDR3 DNA that was read is TGTGCCAGCTCTCTCGACAGATATAACAACCAGGCTCCGCTT.

Remarks on this clone: Germline and genes: mouse. The CDR3 extends 1 residue past the end of the read, so its final part is completed from the germline J gene. The rearrangement links TRBV23 to TRBJ2-2; the table gives TRBD2 as D, unverified against the DNA. Germline V gene lookup returns CDR1 KGHTA and CDR2 FQNQQP. CDR3 length equals 16 residues. The sequenced part of the CDR3 DNA is TGCTCCAGCAGTCAAGGGACTGGGGGGAACACCGGGCAGCTCTAC. As protein: CSSSQGTGGNTGQLY. The full CDR3 protein reads CSSSQGTGGNTGQLYF.

The sample holds a few counts of this clone. The genes are named according to mouse. The CDR3 is cut off 1 residue early in the read; its end comes from the germline J gene. V usage is TRBV26 and J usage is TRBJ1-4, with TRBD1 matching over 8 bases. CDR1 is KGHPV, CDR2 FQNQEV, per germline (reference sequence). V shed 3 bases and J 7 bases; nucleotides not matched to a gene: 4. This CDR3 is built from 14 residues. Incomplete CDR3 DNA: TGTGCCAGCAGTCTTGGACAGGGAGGCGAAAGATTATTT. The encoded protein is CASSLGQGGERLF. The CDR3 as a whole reads CASSLGQGGERLFF.

On this clone: The gene names here belong to mouse. The read finishes 1 residue shy of the CDR3 end, and the germline J gene is used to complete it. The identical CDR3 is also encoded by other nucleotide sequences in the sample. This chain links TRBV3 with TRBJ1-2; D is unclear. Trimming left V 5 bases short and J 4 bases short, with 11 bases between. CDR3 length equals 13 residues. The germline V gene has CDR1 SNHLY and CDR2 FYNGKV (reference sequence). Incomplete CDR3 DNA: TGTGCCAGCAGCCTATCCGCGGGCTCCGACTACACC. It encodes CASSLSAGSDYT. The CDR3 in full is CASSLSAGSDYTF.

Worth noting for this clone: Gene names are mouse gene names. The read ends 1 residue shy of where the CDR3 ends; the end is completed using the germline J gene. The chain employs TRBV12-2 and TRBJ2-5, with 11 positions matching TRBD1. The V gene's germline CDR1 is SGHLS and CDR2 HYDKME. With 1 base clipped from V and 3 bases from J, the junction kept 2 bases outside the gene matches. The CDR3 length is 15 residues. Partial CDR3 DNA: TGTGCCAGCTCTCTTGGGACAGGGGGGCAAGACACCCAGTAC. Translating gives CASSLGTGGQDTQY. The whole CDR3 is CASSLGTGGQDTQYF.

On this clone: All gene names here are mouse names. CDR3 protein: CASSFGTGGWEQYF. CDR3 DNA, as far as it was read: TGTGCCAGCAGCTTTGGGACAGGGGGCTGGGAACAGTAC. The chain is built from TRBV3 and TRBJ2-7; 12 bases are shared with TRBD1. The read ends 1 residue early relative to the CDR3; the germline J gene fills the gap. V shed 3 bases, J shed 7 bases, and the junction held 4 bases outside the gene matches. This CDR3 comprises 14 residues. CDR1 and CDR2 from the germline V gene are SNHLY and FYNGKV (reference sequence).